This entry lists 9 T cell receptor beta chains sequenced from one sample in a study of CD8 T cells in Susac syndrome. An amount of RNA that ranged from about 0.45 to 1 ug was reverse transcribed with random hexamers. TCRdb reprocessed the immunoSEQ multiplex PCR reads with MiXCR, giving one entry per CDR3 protein. The profile covers around 120,000 distinct CDR3 sequences, with about 94% appearing a single time and approximately 0.12% taken by the ten largest. Sequenced input: CD4+ T cells from PBMCs. These receptors were taken from a human donor with multiple sclerosis.

The chain combines TRBV5-1 with TRBJ1-4; TRBD1 might be the D (6 bases). Trimming pared 1 base from V and 5 bases from J, leaving 9 bases between. Germline lookup yields CDR1 SGHRS and CDR2 YFSETQ. The CDR3 runs to 14 residues. CDR3 in DNA: TGCGCCAGCAGCTTGCCTCAGGGGAATGAAAAACTGTTTTTT. Amino acids: CASSLPQGNEKLFF.

The rearrangement uses TRBV19 and TRBJ1-5, with D possibly matching TRBD1 (5 bases). The germline gives CDR1 LNHDA, CDR2 SQIVND (reference sequence). The CDR3 is made up of 18 amino acids. Between the trimmed V and J ends, which lost 0 bases and 2 bases, there was a span of 17 bases. CDR3 DNA sequence: TGTGCCAGTAGTATAGAGGGGGTCGGGGTCAGGGGCAATCAGCCCCAGCATTTT. Translation gives CASSIEGVGVRGNQPQHF.

The chain links TRBV12-3 or TRBV12-4 to TRBJ2-7; D gene unclear. This CDR3 is built from 12 residues. V was trimmed by 3 bases and J by 12 bases, leaving 15 bases between them. The CDR3 sequence is CASSLNSVLRYF. In nucleotides, the CDR3 is TGTGCCAGCAGTTTGAACAGCGTCCTGCGGTACTTC.

CDR3: CASSQVFETSGTDTQYF. The CDR3 DNA reads TGTGCCAGCAGCCAAGTTTTCGAGACTAGCGGCACAGATACGCAGTATTTT. This chain joins TRBV3-1 and TRBJ2-3; 8 nucleotides agree with TRBD2. The germline gives CDR1 LGHDT, CDR2 YNNKEL (reference sequence). V was pared by 1 base and J by 1 base, with 7 bases of the junction left unmatched. The CDR3 has 17 residues.

The chain employs TRBV12-3 or TRBV12-4 and TRBJ1-1; 7 nucleotides agree with TRBD1. The CDR3 is made up of 12 amino acids. The V segment lost 5 bases and the J segment 11 bases; nucleotides outside the gene matches: 8. CDR3 in DNA: TGTGCCAGCAGTCGCCGGGGACAGTTGGCTTTCTTT. Its translation is CASSRRGQLAFF.

The gene calls are TRBV19 and TRBJ2-1; tentative D call: TRBD2 (5 bases). Per germline, CDR1 LNHDA and CDR2 SQIVND (reference sequence). The CDR3 has 14 residues. Trimming took off 8 bases at V and 3 bases at J, with 14 bases between the two ends. The CDR3 loop reads CASDVSGRYNEQFF. CDR3 in DNA: TGTGCCAGTGACGTCAGCGGACGCTACAATGAGCAGTTCTTC.

This clonotype was counted once. The CDR3 loop is CATSRAFGPISDEQFF. CDR3 in DNA: TGTGCCACCAGCAGAGCTTTCGGCCCAATTAGCGATGAGCAGTTCTTC. This chain uses TRBV15 with TRBJ2-1; D is possibly TRBD2 (5 bases). V lost 1 base to trimming and J lost 8 bases, with 18 bases between them. Germline CDR1 reads LNHNV; CDR2 reads YYDKDF (reference sequence). The CDR3 is made up of 16 amino acids.

The rearrangement links TRBV30 to TRBJ2-3, with D possibly being TRBD1 or TRBD2 (5 bases each). The germline V and J ends were trimmed by 6 bases and 6 bases, with 10 bases remaining between them. The CDR3 totals 11 residues. Germline V CDR1 and CDR2: GTSNPN, SVGIG (reference sequence). The CDR3 DNA reads as TGTGCCTGTTACGAGGGGGATACGCAGTATTTT. It specifies CACYEGDTQYF.

The chain has TRBV5-1 and TRBJ2-3; TRBD2 matches at 8 bases. CDR3 length: 14 amino acids. The trim removed 5 bases at V and 5 bases at J, leaving 7 bases unmatched. CDR1 and CDR2 from the germline V gene are SGHRS and YFSETQ. The CDR3 DNA sequence: TGCGCCAGCAGACACGGGACTAGAGGAGATACGCAGTATTTT. Its protein product is CASRHGTRGDTQYF.